Shown below are 3 T cell receptor beta chains from a single sample sequenced in a study of T cells in Graves' hyperthyroidism and ophthalmopathy. TCR beta CDR3 regions were amplified from RNA. An initial round of RT-PCR targeting the TCR CDR3 relied on the HTBI primer set. TCRdb re-derived calls from the multiplex PCR reads in MiXCR, one entry per CDR3 protein. This sample carries around 350,000 distinct CDR3 sequences, 19% of them seen once, and the ten largest clones take 3.5% to 4%. Sequenced input: blood. These receptor sequences come from a woman aged 18-29 years with Graves' hyperthyroidism.

This clonotype was counted at least ten times. V usage is TRBV12-3 or TRBV12-4 and J usage is TRBJ2-2; maybe TRBD2 (5 bases). CDR3 length: 13 amino acids. Between the trimmed V and J ends, which lost 1 base and 6 bases, there was a span of 6 bases. The CDR3 spells CASSLGGAGELFF. CDR3 coding DNA: TGTGCCAGCAGTTTAGGGGGAGCCGGGGAGCTGTTTTTT.

This clonotype occurred many times. The rearrangement joins TRBV9 to TRBJ1-1; a possible D gene is TRBD1 (5 bases). The length of the CDR3 is 13 residues. V lost 0 bases, J lost 4 bases, and 7 bases lay in between. Germline loops: CDR1 SGDLS, CDR2 YYNGEE. The CDR3 sequence: CASSVGGRTEAFF. CDR3 DNA: TGTGCCAGCAGCGTAGGGGGACGCACTGAAGCTTTCTTT. Filled out from reference TRBV9 and TRBJ1-1, the complete variable domain reads DSGVTQTPKHLITATGQRVTLRCSPRSGDLSVYWYQQSLDQGLQFLIQYYNGEERAKGNILERFSAQQFPDLHSELNLSSLELGDSALYFCASSVGGRTEAFFGQGTRLTVV.

This rearrangement joins TRBV15 to TRBJ1-2; D may be TRBD1 (6 bases). Trimming left V 4 bases short and J 7 bases short, with 16 bases between. The CDR3 covers 14 residues. Germline V gene data show CDR1 as LNHNV and CDR2 as YYDKDF (reference sequence). CDR3 in DNA: TGTGCCACCAGCACCACAAGGGGGGCGGGTGGCTACACCTTC. Protein product: CATSTTRGAGGYTF.